This T cell receptor (beta chain) is drawn from a study of PD-1 blockade in classical Hodgkin lymphoma. Only in-frame clones appear in the TCRdb table, and some are missing; sequencing was by immunoSEQ multiplex PCR. The table lists 55,000 to 80,000 clones, around 89% of them singletons, with about an eighth in the top ten. Relapse after autologous stem cell transplantation occurred in every patient, and brentuximab vedotin exposure varied. CDR3 length equals 16 residues. The starting material was peripheral blood mononuclear cells (PBMCs), obtained at baseline. The clonotype comes from a human donor with classical Hodgkin lymphoma. This rearrangement joins TRBV12-1 to TRBJ1-5; TRBD1 is the table's D call and was not checked against the DNA. TRBV12-1 is given as a pseudogene. This CDR3 reads CASSFRVSGVNQPQHF. CDR3 nucleotides: TGTGCCAGCAGTTTTAGGGTATCAGGGGTCAATCAGCCCCAGCATTTT.